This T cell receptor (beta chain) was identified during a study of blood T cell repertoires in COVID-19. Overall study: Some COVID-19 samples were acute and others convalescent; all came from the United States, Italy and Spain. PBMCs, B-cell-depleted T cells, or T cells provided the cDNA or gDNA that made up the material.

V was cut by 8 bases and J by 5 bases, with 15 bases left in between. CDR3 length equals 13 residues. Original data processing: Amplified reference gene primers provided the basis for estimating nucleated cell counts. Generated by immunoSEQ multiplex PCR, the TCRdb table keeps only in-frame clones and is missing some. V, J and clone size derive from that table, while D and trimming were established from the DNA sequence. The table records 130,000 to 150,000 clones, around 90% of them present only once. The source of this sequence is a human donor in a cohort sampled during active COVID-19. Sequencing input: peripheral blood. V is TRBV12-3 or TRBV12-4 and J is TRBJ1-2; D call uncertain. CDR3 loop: CASPGRDGYGYTF. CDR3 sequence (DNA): TGTGCCAGCCCAGGACGGGATGGTTATGGCTACACCTTC.